The sequence of this T cell receptor beta chain was determined in a study of blood T cell repertoires in COVID-19. Study information: From the United States, Italy and Spain came samples of acute and convalescent COVID-19. T cells, B-cell-depleted T cells, or PBMCs supplied cDNA or gDNA.

The method was immunoSEQ multiplex PCR; TCRdb's version includes in-frame clones alone and lacks a portion of them. The sample yields some 200,000 clones, around 83% seen once. The V gene's germline CDR1 is SGHVS and CDR2 FQNEAQ. The length of the CDR3 is 15 residues. V lost 4 bases to trimming and J lost 2 bases; unmatched junction nucleotides: 4. The sequence was obtained from a man aged 45-65 years with active or convalescent COVID-19. Input material: peripheral blood. V usage is TRBV7-8 and J usage is TRBJ2-1; 8 positions agree with TRBD2. CDR3: CASSWNGGAYNEQFF. DNA of the CDR3: TGTGCCAGCAGCTGGAACGGGGGGGCCTACAATGAGCAGTTCTTC.